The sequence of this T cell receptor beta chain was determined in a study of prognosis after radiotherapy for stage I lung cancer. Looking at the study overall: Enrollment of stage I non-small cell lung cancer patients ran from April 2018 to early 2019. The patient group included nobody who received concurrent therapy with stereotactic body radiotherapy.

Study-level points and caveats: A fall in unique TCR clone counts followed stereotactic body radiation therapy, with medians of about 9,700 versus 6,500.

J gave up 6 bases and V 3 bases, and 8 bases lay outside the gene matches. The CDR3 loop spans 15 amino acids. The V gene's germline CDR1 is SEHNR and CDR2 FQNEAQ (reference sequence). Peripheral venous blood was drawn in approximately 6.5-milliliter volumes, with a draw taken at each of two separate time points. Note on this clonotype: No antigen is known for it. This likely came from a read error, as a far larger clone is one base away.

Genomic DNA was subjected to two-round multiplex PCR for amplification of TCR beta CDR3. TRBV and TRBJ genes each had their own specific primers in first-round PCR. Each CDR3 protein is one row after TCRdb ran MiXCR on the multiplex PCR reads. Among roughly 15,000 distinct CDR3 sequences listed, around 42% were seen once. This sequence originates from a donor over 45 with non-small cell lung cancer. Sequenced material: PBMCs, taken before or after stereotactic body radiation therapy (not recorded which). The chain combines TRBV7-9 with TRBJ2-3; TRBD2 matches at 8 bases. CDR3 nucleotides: TGTGCCAGCAGCTTTTTAGCGGGGCGGAGGGATACGCAGTATTTT. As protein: CASSFLAGRRDTQYF.